This record covers a single T cell receptor (beta chain). No antigen is known for it. Assay used: immunoSEQ multiplex PCR; TCRdb lists only in-frame clones, some missing. The sample has over 95,000 clones, approximately 90% seen once; the top ten hold 7.5%. Germline CDR1 and CDR2: LGHDT and YNNKEL (reference sequence). The CDR3 spans 15 residues. V lost 4 bases to trimming and J lost 1 base, with 13 bases between them. These data are taken from a study of T cell responses to AZD1222 COVID-19 vaccine. General study results and limits: Rises in breadth and depth of Spike-specific TCRs came after two AZD1222 doses. Targets within unmutated variant regions were reportedly found for nearly half of spike-specific TCRs. Samples come after the peak T cell response, not at day 14.

Sequences were derived from peripheral blood, sampled on day 0 of AZD1222 vaccination. This TCR derives from an adult in good health. The chain carries TRBV3-1 (or the pseudogene TRBV3-2) and TRBJ1-1, with TRBD1 as a possible D gene (6 bases). The CDR3 DNA is TGTGCCAGCAGCCGAGACACAGGGCGGAACACTGAAGCTTTCTTT. Amino acids: CASSRDTGRNTEAFF.